This T cell receptor (beta chain) was recovered during a study of T cell responses to AZD1222 COVID-19 vaccine. Germline CDR1 SGHTA, CDR2 FQGNSA. The CDR3 loop spans 13 amino acids. Trimming shortened V by 1 base and J by 9 bases, and 7 bases separated the two germline ends. The study's findings and limits: The breadth and depth of Spike-specific TCRs increased once two AZD1222 doses had been given.

Worth noting for this clone: Its antigen is unknown.

Profiling relied on immunoSEQ multiplex PCR, and the TCRdb table lists in-frame clones only, not all of them. The sample consists of more than 50,000 clones, 85% to 90% of them appearing once. Sequenced material: peripheral blood, taken on day 0 of AZD1222 vaccination. The chain links TRBV7-2 to TRBJ1-6; D remains ambiguous. This TCR derives from an adult in good health. CDR3 amino acids: CASSLDGSSPLHF. CDR3 nucleotides: TGTGCCAGCAGCTTAGATGGGAGTTCACCCCTCCACTTT.